The 22 T cell receptor beta chains presented below share a single source sample, sequenced in a study of blood T cell repertoires in COVID-19. Measured with immunoSEQ multiplex PCR; TCRdb has only the in-frame clones, and not every one. The sample lists roughly 68,000 clones, 90% to 95% occurring once. The sample was peripheral blood. The receptors originated from a man aged 40-49 years with COVID-19, enrolled during active disease.

The chain carries TRBV5-6 and TRBJ1-5; D is perhaps TRBD1 (6 bases). Germline V gene lookup returns CDR1 SGHDT and CDR2 YYEEEE. V gave up 0 bases and J gave up 4 bases, with 14 bases separating them. The CDR3 has 16 residues. The CDR3 coding sequence is TGTGCCAGCAGCTTGGGAGGCACAGGACAGAATCAGCCCCAGCATTTT. It yields the protein CASSLGGTGQNQPQHF.

The V and J genes are TRBV11-2 and TRBJ1-1; D is unresolved. Trimming removed 3 bases at V and 1 base at J, with 6 bases between. The CDR3 contains 13 residues. Germline CDR1 SGHAT, CDR2 FQNNGV. CDR3 in amino acids: CASSLSQNTEAFF. In DNA, the CDR3 is TGTGCCAGCAGCTTGAGCCAGAACACTGAAGCTTTCTTT.

The chain couples TRBV19 to TRBJ2-7, with 11 bases aligning to TRBD2. Trimming at V came to 4 bases and at J to 4 bases, leaving 9 bases not matched to a gene. The CDR3 sequence is 16 residues long. The germline V gene encodes CDR1 LNHDA and CDR2 SQIVND (reference sequence). CDR3 residues: CASSTAPGLAVYEQYF. CDR3 DNA sequence: TGTGCCAGTAGTACGGCCCCGGGACTAGCGGTATACGAGCAGTACTTC. The entire variable domain, with the rest obtained from reference TRBV19 and TRBJ2-7, is as follows: DGGITQSPKYLFRKEGQNVTLSCEQNLNHDAMYWYRQDPGQGLRLIYYSQIVNDFQKGDIAEGYSVSREKKESFPLTVTSAQKNPTAFYLCASSTAPGLAVYEQYFGPGTRLTVT.

The chain is built from TRBV6-5 and TRBJ1-1; maybe TRBD1 (6 bases). Trimming took 6 bases from V and 6 from J, leaving 14 bases between them. The length of the CDR3 is 13 residues. Germline assignment: CDR1 MNHEY and CDR2 SVGAGI. CDR3 sequence reads: CASRGTGTPEAFF. In DNA, the CDR3 is TGTGCCAGCAGGGGCACAGGGACGCCTGAAGCTTTCTTT.

The chain couples TRBV5-1 to TRBJ2-3; the match to TRBD2 covers 7 bases. V shed 3 bases and J 3 bases; nucleotides not matched to a gene: 7. Germline values: CDR1 SGHRS, CDR2 YFSETQ. The CDR3 consists of 15 residues. CDR3 in amino acids: CASSSPDGGTDTQYF. DNA of the CDR3: TGCGCCAGCAGCTCCCCGGACGGGGGGACAGATACGCAGTATTTT.

In this sample, this clone turned up once. This chain joins TRBV5-4 and TRBJ1-1; 7 positions agree with TRBD1. The germline V gene has CDR1 SGHNT and CDR2 YYREEE (reference sequence). V lost 4 bases, J lost 2 bases, and 8 bases stayed unmatched. The CDR3 is made up of 15 amino acids. The CDR3 here is CASSLLDRDNTEAFF. In DNA, the CDR3 is TGTGCCAGCAGCCTACTTGACAGGGACAACACTGAAGCTTTCTTT.

V is TRBV10-3 and J is TRBJ2-7; 7 positions agree with TRBD1. The junction had 7 bases not matched to a gene; V was cut back by 6 bases and J by 2 bases. Germline V CDR1 and CDR2: ENHRY, SYGVKD. The CDR3 covers 14 residues. CDR3 DNA sequence: TGTGCCATCAGATCAACCGGGACAGCCTACGAGCAGTACTTC. Residues: CAIRSTGTAYEQYF.

V gene TRBV5-1 combines with J gene TRBJ2-5, with 12 positions matching TRBD2. The V and J ends lost 3 bases and 4 bases, in that order; junction bases with no gene match: 7. This CDR3 contains 16 residues. CDR1 and CDR2 from the germline V gene are SGHRS and YFSETQ. The CDR3 reads CASSSSGGAVGETQYF. The CDR3 DNA reads TGCGCCAGCAGCTCTAGCGGGGGGGCCGTCGGAGAGACCCAGTACTTC.

CDR3 nucleotide sequence: TGTGCCAGAAGCTTGATTTGGACTAGCGCATTACTCCGCTTCTACAATGAGCAGTTCTTC. It codes for CARSLIWTSALLRFYNEQFF. The rearrangement joins TRBV5-3 to TRBJ2-1; TRBD2 agrees at 9 bases. TRBV5-3 is an ORF, with its function uncertain. The CDR3 has 20 amino acids. J gave up 3 bases and V 1 base, and 17 bases lay outside the gene matches.

In its sample, this clone was seen a few times. The rearrangement links TRBV12-5 to TRBJ1-2; perhaps TRBD1 as D (5 bases). Germline V gives CDR1 LGHNT, CDR2 FRNRAP. The CDR3 has 13 amino acids. Trimming left V 5 bases short and J 4 bases short, with 11 bases between. The CDR3 DNA sequence: TGTGCTAGTGGTCTGGACATTGCCTATGGCTACACCTTC. The encoded protein is CASGLDIAYGYTF. Based on the CDR3 plus reference TRBV12-5 and TRBJ1-2, the full variable domain is DARVTQTPRHKVTEMGQEVTMRCQPILGHNTVFWYRQTMMQGLELLAYFRNRAPLDDSGMPKDRFSAEMPDATLATLKIQPSEPRDSAVYFCASGLDIAYGYTFGSGTRLTVV.

This clone occurred a few times. The chain has TRBV7-2 and TRBJ1-1; D is undetermined. CDR3 length: 12 amino acids. Trimming stripped 2 bases from V and 12 bases from J, with 13 bases between. The germline V gene has CDR1 SGHTA and CDR2 FQGNSA. CDR3 nucleotides: TGTGCCAGCAGCTTAAGCCCCGTTTCTACTTTCTTT. It yields the protein CASSLSPVSTFF.

The chain recombines TRBV11-3 with TRBJ2-1; maybe TRBD2 (7 bases). CDR1 and CDR2 from the germline V gene are SGHNT and YENEEA. V dropped 3 bases and J dropped 3 bases, with 15 bases sitting between them. The length of the CDR3 is 16 residues. The CDR3 here is CASSFLGGQVYNEQFF. CDR3 bases: TGTGCCAGCAGCTTTCTCGGGGGGCAAGTCTACAATGAGCAGTTCTTC.

V gene TRBV10-3 combines with J gene TRBJ2-5; 12 positions agree with TRBD1. Trimming at V came to 10 bases and at J to 3 bases, leaving 6 bases not matched to a gene. The germline V gene has CDR1 ENHRY and CDR2 SYGVKD. The CDR3 runs to 14 residues. CDR3 protein: CATEGQGAEETQYF. The DNA for the CDR3 is TGTGCCACAGAGGGACAGGGGGCGGAAGAGACCCAGTACTTC.

The chain recombines TRBV6-5 with TRBJ1-4; D is uncertain. The CDR3 is made up of 13 amino acids. The V and J ends lost 4 bases and 8 bases respectively, with 11 bases between them. The germline V gene encodes CDR1 MNHEY and CDR2 SVGAGI. This chain's CDR3 is CASSSGVGEKLFF. The CDR3 DNA reads as TGTGCCAGCAGTTCCGGGGTTGGCGAAAAACTGTTTTTT.

The rearrangement links TRBV18 to TRBJ1-6; 7 bases fit TRBD1. Germline CDR1 reads KGHSH; CDR2 reads LQKENI. Trimming removed 6 bases from V and 0 bases from J; junction bases left unmatched: 5. The length of the CDR3 is 16 residues. The CDR3 spells CASSEQGFSYNSPLHF. CDR3 nucleotide sequence: TGTGCCAGCTCGGAACAGGGGTTCTCCTATAATTCACCCCTCCACTTT.

This chain links TRBV4-1 with TRBJ1-1, with 12 bases that match TRBD1. Germline V gene sequence: CDR1 MGHRA, CDR2 YSYEKL. The CDR3 is made up of 14 amino acids. V dropped 4 bases and J dropped 7; count of bases not matched to a gene: 4. The CDR3 nucleotides read TGCGCCAGCAGCCGGGACAGGGGGCGTATTGAAGCTTTCTTT. The encoded protein is CASSRDRGRIEAFF.

The chain links TRBV7-3 to TRBJ1-2, with TRBD1 matching over 9 bases. The V and J ends lost 2 bases and 5 bases, in that order; junction bases with no gene match: 6. Germline CDR1 is SGHTA and CDR2 is FQGTGA. CDR3 size: 15 residues. The CDR3 loop reads CASSLSGTGRYGYTF. The CDR3 DNA sequence: TGTGCCAGCAGCTTATCCGGGACAGGGCGGTATGGCTACACCTTC.

This clone was observed a handful of times. This sequence joins TRBV4-1 and TRBJ2-7; 8 nucleotides align to TRBD2. Germline CDR1 and CDR2: MGHRA and YSYEKL. With 4 bases clipped from V and 1 base from J, the junction kept 3 bases outside the gene matches. CDR3 length equals 14 residues. The DNA for the CDR3 is TGCGCCAGCAGCCCCCGGGAGGGATCCTACGAGCAGTACTTC. It is translated as CASSPREGSYEQYF.

This clone was found a few times. The CDR3 loop reads CASSFGGHFQETQYF. As DNA, the CDR3 is TGCGCCAGCAGCTTTGGGGGACACTTCCAAGAGACCCAGTACTTC. The gene calls are TRBV5-1 and TRBJ2-5; possibly TRBD1 for D (6 bases). Germline V gives CDR1 SGHRS, CDR2 YFSETQ. V lost 2 bases and J lost 1, with 12 bases in between. The CDR3 is 15 amino acids.

This sequence joins TRBV4-2 and TRBJ2-1, with TRBD2 matching 8 bases. The CDR3 sequence is 15 residues long. From germline, CDR1 is LGHNA and CDR2 YNFKEQ. J lost 9 bases, V lost 7 bases, and 14 bases had no gene match. CDR3 bases: TGTGCCAGCACGGGAGGGGGGATTAGTAAGAGTGAGCAGTTCTTC. Translating it yields CASTGGGISKSEQFF.

The V call is TRBV28, the J call TRBJ2-7; the match to TRBD2 covers 8 bases. After removal of 8 bases from V and 6 bases from J, the junction contained 15 bases not matched to a gene. The CDR3 consists of 15 residues. In germline, CDR1 is MDHEN, CDR2 SYDVKM. The CDR3, as DNA: TGTGCCAGCGCAACCGAGGAGCGGGGGTCGGGCGAGCAGTACTTC. Protein product: CASATEERGSGEQYF.

The V call is TRBV6-6, the J call TRBJ1-2; TRBD1 matches at 8 bases. V dropped 2 bases and J dropped 4; count of bases not matched to a gene: 6. The CDR3 covers 15 residues. The germline CDR1 and CDR2 sequences are MNHNY and SVGAGI (reference sequence). CDR3 in DNA: TGTGCCAGCAGTTACGCGGACAGGGAGAGCTATGGCTACACCTTC. Translated, it gives CASSYADRESYGYTF.